Given below is one T cell receptor (beta chain) in context. The antigen remains undetermined. Measured with immunoSEQ multiplex PCR; TCRdb has only the in-frame clones, and not every one. The table lists some 15,000 clones, roughly two thirds of them singletons, with roughly 4.5% in the top ten. This CDR3 region has 13 residues. The data were obtained in a study of tumor-infiltrating lymphocytes in localized non-small cell lung cancer. Study-level background: Several tumor histologies, both smoking statuses, and some post-neoadjuvant chemotherapy samples were included. General observations from the study: No link was found between tumor T-cell fraction and recurrence-free survival. Immunotypes IM1 and IM2 had similar TCR-derived T-cell fractions.

The rearrangement uses TRBV12-2 and TRBJ2-1; the table assigns TRBD1, which was not confirmed against the DNA. TRBV12-2 is designated a pseudogene. This TCR was recovered from a human donor with non-small cell lung cancer. The sample was lung tumor tissue. DNA of the CDR3: TGTGCAAGTCGCTTAGTACAGGGGGATGAGCAGTTCTTC. Protein product: CASRLVQGDEQFF.